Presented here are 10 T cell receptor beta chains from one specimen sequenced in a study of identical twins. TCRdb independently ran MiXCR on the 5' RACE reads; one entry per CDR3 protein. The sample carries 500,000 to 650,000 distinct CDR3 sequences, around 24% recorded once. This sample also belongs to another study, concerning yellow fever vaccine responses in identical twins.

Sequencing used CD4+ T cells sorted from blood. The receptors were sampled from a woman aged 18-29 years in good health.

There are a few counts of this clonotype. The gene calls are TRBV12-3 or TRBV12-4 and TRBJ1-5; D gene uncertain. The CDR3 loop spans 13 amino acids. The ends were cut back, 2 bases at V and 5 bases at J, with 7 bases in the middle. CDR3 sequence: CASSLQEYQPQHF. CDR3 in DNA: TGTGCCAGCAGTTTACAGGAGTATCAGCCCCAGCATTTT.

The CDR3 DNA reads as TGTGCCAGCAGCACGCAACAGGGACTGAACACTGAAGCTTTCTTT. Its translation: CASSTQQGLNTEAFF. The rearrangement uses TRBV7-6 and TRBJ1-1, with D tentatively TRBD1 (6 bases). Trimming shortened V by 5 bases and J by 0 bases, and 13 bases separated the two germline ends. The CDR3 contains 15 residues. The germline CDR1 and CDR2 sequences are SGHVS and FNYEAQ.

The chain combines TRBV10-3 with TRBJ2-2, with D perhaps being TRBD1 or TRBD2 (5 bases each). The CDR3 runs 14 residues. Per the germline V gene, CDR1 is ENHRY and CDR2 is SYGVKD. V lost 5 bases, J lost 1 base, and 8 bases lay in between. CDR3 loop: CAISQGENTGELFF. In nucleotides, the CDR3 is TGTGCCATCAGTCAGGGAGAGAACACCGGGGAGCTGTTTTTT.

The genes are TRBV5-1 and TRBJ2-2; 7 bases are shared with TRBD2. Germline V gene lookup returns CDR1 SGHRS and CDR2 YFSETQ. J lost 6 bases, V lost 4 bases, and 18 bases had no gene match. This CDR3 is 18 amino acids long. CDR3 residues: CASSGTGTTLGAAGELFF. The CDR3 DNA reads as TGCGCCAGCAGCGGAACCGGGACTACACTCGGGGCGGCCGGGGAGCTGTTTTTT.

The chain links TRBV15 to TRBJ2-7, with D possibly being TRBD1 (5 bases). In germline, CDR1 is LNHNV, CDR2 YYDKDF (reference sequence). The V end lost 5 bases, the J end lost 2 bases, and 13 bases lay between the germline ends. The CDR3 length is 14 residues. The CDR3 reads CATSGGHWAYEQYF. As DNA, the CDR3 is TGTGCCACCAGCGGCGGACATTGGGCCTACGAGCAGTACTTC. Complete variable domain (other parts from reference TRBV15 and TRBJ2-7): DAMVIQNPRYQVTQFGKPVTLSCSQTLNHNVMYWYQQKSSQAPKLLFHYYDKDFNNEADTPDNFQSRRPNTSFCFLDIRSPGLGDTAMYLCATSGGHWAYEQYFGPGTRLTVT.

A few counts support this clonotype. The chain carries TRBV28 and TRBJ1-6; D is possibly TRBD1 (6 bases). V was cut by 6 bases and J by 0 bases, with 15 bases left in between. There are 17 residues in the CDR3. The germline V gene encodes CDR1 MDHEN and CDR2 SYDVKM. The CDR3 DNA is TGTGCCAGCAGGCCGGGACATTTGAGCTCCTATAATTCACCCCTCCACTTT. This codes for CASRPGHLSSYNSPLHF.

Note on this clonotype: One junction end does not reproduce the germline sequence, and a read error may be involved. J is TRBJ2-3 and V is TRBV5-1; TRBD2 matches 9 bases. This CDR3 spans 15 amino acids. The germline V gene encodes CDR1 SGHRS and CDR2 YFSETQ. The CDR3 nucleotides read TGTGCCAGCAGCAGCCTAGCGGGAAGCACAGATACGCAGTATTTT. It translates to CASSSLAGSTDTQYF.

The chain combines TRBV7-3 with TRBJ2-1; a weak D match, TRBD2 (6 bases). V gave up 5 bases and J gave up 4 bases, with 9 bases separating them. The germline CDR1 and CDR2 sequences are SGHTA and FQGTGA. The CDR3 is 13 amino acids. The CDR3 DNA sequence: TGTGCCAGCAGCCAGAGCGGGTACAATGAGCAGTTCTTC. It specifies CASSQSGYNEQFF.

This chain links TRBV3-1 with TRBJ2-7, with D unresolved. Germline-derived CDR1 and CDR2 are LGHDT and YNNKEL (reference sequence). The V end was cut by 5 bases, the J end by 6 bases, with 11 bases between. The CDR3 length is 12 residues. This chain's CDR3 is CASSYVRSEQYF. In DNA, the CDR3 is TGTGCCAGCAGCTACGTTAGGTCCGAGCAGTACTTC.

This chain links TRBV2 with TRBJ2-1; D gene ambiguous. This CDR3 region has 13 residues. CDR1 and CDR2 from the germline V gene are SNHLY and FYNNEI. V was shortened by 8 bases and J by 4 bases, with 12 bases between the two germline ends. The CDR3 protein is CASCRTSYNEQFF. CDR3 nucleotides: TGTGCCAGCTGCAGGACGTCGTACAATGAGCAGTTCTTC.